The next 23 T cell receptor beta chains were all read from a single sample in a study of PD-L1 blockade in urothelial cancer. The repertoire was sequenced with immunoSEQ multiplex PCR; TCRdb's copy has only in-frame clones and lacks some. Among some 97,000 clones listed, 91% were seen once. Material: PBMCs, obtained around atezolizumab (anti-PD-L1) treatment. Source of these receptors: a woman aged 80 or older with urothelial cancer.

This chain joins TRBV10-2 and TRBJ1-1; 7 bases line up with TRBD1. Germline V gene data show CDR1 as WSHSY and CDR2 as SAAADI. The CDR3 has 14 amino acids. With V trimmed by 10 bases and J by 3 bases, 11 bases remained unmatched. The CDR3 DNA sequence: TGCGCCACTCGGAAAACAGGGGAGGACACTGAAGCTTTCTTT. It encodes CATRKTGEDTEAFF.

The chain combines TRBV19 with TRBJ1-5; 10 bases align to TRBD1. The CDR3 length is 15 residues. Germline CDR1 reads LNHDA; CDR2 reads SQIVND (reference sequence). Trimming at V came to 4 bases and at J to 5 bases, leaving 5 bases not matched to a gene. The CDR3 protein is CASSTLGQGDQPQHF. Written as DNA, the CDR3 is TGTGCCAGTAGTACCTTAGGACAGGGGGATCAGCCCCAGCATTTT.

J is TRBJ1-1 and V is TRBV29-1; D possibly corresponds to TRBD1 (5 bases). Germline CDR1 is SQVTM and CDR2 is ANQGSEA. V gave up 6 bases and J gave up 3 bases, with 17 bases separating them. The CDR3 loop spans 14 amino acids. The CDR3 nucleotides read TGCAGCGTCCGACAGCAACTTAAGGACACTGAAGCTTTCTTT. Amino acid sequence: CSVRQQLKDTEAFF. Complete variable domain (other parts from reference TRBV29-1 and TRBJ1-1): SAVISQKPSRDICQRGTSLTIQCQVDSQVTMMFWYRQQPGQSLTLIATANQGSEATYESGFVIDKFPISRPNLTFSTLTVSNMSPEDSSIYLCSVRQQLKDTEAFFGQGTRLTVV.

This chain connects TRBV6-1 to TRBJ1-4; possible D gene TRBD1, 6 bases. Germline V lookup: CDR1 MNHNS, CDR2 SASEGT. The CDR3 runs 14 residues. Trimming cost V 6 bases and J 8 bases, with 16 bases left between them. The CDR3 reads CASSRRGQGEKLFF. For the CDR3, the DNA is TGTGCCAGCAGCCGGCGCGGCCAGGGGGAAAAACTGTTTTTT.

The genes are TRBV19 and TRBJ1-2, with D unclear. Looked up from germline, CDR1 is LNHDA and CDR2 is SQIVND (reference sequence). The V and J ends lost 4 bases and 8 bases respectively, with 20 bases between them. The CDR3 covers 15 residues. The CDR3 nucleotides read TGTGCCAGTAGTACAACAGCCCTTAGAAGTCCCGGCTACACCTTC. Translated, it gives CASSTTALRSPGYTF. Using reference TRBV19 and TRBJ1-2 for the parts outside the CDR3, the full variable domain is DGGITQSPKYLFRKEGQNVTLSCEQNLNHDAMYWYRQDPGQGLRLIYYSQIVNDFQKGDIAEGYSVSREKKESFPLTVTSAQKNPTAFYLCASSTTALRSPGYTFGSGTRLTVV.

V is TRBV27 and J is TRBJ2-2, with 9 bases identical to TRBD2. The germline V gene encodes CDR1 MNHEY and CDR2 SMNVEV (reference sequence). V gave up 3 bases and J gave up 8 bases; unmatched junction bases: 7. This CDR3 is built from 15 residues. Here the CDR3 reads CASSLGGRALGELFF. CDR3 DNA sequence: TGTGCCAGCAGTTTGGGCGGGAGGGCCCTGGGGGAGCTGTTTTTT.

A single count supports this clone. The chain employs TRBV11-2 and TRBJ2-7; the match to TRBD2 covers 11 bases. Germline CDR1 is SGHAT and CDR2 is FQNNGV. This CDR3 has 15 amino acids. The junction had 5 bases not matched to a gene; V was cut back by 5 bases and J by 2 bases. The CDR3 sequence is CASSVLAGGTYEQYF. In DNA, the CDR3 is TGTGCCAGCAGCGTCCTAGCGGGAGGCACCTACGAGCAGTACTTC.

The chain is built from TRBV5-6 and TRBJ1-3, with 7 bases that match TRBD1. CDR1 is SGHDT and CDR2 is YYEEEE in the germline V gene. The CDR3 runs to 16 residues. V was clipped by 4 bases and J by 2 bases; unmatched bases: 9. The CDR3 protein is CASSNLPGQPGNTIYF. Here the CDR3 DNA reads TGTGCCAGCAGCAATTTGCCGGGACAGCCTGGAAACACCATATATTTT.

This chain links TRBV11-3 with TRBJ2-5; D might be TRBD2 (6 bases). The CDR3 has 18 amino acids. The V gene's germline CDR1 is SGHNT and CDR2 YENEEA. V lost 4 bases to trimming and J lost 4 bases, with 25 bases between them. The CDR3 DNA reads TGTGCCAGCAGCTCAGGTCGCCAGCGGGCGGGGTGGCGAGAGACCCAGTACTTC. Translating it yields CASSSGRQRAGWRETQYF.

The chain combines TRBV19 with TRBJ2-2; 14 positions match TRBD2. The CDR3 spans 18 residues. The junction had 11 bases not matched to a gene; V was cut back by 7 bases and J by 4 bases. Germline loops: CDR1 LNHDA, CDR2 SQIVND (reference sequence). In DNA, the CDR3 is TGTGCCAGTACCCTTATGGGGACTAGCGGGAGAAGCACCGGGGAGCTGTTTTTT. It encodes CASTLMGTSGRSTGELFF.

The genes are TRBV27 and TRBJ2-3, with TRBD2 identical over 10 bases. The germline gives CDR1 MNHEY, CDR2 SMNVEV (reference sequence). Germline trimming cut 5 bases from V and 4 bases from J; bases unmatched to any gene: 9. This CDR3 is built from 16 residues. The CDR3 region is CASSLRTSGNSDTQYF. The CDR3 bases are TGTGCCAGCAGTCTACGGACTAGCGGAAACTCAGATACGCAGTATTTT.

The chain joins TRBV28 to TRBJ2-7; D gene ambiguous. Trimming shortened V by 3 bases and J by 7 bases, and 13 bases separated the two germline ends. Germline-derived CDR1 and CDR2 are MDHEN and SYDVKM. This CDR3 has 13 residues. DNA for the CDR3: TGTGCCAGCAGTTTCTCCCTAACTCGGGAGCAGTACTTC. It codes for CASSFSLTREQYF.

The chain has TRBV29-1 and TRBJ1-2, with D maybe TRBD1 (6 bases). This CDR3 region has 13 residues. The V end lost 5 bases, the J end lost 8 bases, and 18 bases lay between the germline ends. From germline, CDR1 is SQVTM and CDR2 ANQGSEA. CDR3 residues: CSVRGGSASGYTF. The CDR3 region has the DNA TGCAGCGTTCGAGGGGGATCGGCGAGCGGCTACACCTTC.

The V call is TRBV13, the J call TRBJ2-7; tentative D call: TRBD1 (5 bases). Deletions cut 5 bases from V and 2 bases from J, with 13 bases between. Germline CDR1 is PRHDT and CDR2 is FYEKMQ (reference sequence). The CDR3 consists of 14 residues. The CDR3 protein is CASSPGGQAYEQYF. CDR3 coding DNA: TGTGCCAGCAGCCCCGGTGGACAAGCCTACGAGCAGTACTTC.

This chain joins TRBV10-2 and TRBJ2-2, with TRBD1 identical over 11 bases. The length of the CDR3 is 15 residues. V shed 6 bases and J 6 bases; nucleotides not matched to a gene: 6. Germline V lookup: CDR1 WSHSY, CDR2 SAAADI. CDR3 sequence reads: CASRTGTGGSGELFF. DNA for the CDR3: TGCGCCAGCAGGACCGGGACAGGGGGATCCGGGGAGCTGTTTTTT.

In DNA, the CDR3 is TGTGCCAGCAGCCCTCGGACTAGCGGGAGAAGCACCGGGGAGCTGTTTTTT. Its protein is CASSPRTSGRSTGELFF. The genes are TRBV7-8 and TRBJ2-2; TRBD2 agrees at 13 bases. The V and J ends lost 5 bases and 4 bases, in that order; junction bases with no gene match: 7. The CDR3 contains 17 residues. Germline assignment: CDR1 SGHVS and CDR2 FQNEAQ. Looking up the rest from reference TRBV7-8 and TRBJ2-2 gives the full variable domain: GAGVSQSPRYKVAKRGQDVALRCDPISGHVSLFWYQQALGQGPEFLTYFQNEAQLDKSGLPSDRFFAERPEGSVSTLKIQRTQQEDSAVYLCASSPRTSGRSTGELFFGEGSRLTVL.

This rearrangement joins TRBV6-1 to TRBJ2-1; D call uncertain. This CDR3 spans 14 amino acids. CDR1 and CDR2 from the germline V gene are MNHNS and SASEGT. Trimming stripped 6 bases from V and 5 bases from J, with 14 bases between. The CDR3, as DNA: TGTGCCAGCAGCTTCAGGATGGAAGACAATGAGCAGTTCTTC. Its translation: CASSFRMEDNEQFF.

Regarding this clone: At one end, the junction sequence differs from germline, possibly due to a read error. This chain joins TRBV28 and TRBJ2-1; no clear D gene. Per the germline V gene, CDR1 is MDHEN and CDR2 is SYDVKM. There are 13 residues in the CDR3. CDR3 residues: CASTTFGPSVSVF. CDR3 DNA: TGTGCCAGCACCACTTTTGGGCCCTCCGTATCGGTCTTC. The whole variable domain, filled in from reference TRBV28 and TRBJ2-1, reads DVKVTQSSRYLVKRTGEKVFLECVQDMDHENMFWYRQDPGLGLRLIYFSYDVKMKEKGDIPEGYSVSREKKERFSLILESASTNQTSMYLCASTTFGPSVSVFGPGTRLTVL.

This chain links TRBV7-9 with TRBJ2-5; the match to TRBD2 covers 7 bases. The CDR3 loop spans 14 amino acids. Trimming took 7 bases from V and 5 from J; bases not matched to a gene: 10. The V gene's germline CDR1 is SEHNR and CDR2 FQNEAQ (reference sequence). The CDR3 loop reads CASTREGGGETQYF. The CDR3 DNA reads TGTGCCAGCACCAGGGAGGGAGGAGGGGAGACCCAGTACTTC. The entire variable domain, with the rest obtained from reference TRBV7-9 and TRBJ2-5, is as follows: DTGVSQNPRHKITKRGQNVTFRCDPISEHNRLYWYRQTLGQGPEFLTYFQNEAQLEKSRLLSDRFSAERPKGSFSTLEIQRTEQGDSAMYLCASTREGGGETQYFGPGTRLLVL.

CDR3 DNA: TGTGCCAGCAGGCTCCCGGGACTAGCGGGAGTAAATGAGCAGTTCTTC. Amino acid sequence: CASRLPGLAGVNEQFF. V is TRBV27 and J is TRBJ2-1, with 14 nucleotides matching TRBD2. This CDR3 region has 16 residues. CDR1 and CDR2 from the germline V gene are MNHEY and SMNVEV (reference sequence). The ends lost 6 bases at V and 7 bases at J; junction bases unmatched: 8.

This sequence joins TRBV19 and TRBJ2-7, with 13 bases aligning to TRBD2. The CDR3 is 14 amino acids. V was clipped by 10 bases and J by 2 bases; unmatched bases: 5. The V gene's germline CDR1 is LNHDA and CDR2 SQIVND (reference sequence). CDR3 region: CATTSGRVPYEQYF. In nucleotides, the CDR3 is TGTGCCACCACTAGCGGGAGGGTACCCTACGAGCAGTACTTC.

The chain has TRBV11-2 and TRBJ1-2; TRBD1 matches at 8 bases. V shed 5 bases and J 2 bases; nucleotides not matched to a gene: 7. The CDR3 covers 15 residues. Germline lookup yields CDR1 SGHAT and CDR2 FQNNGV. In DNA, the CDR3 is TGTGCCAGCAGCCCACGACAGGGGAGAAACTATGGCTACACCTTC. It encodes CASSPRQGRNYGYTF.

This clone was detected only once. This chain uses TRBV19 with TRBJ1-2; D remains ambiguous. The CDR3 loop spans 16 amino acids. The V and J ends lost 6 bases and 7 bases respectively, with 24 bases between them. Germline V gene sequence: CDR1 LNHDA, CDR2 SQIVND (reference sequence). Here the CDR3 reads CASRRIGEGVPTGYTF. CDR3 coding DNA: TGTGCCAGTAGGCGGATTGGGGAGGGAGTGCCAACTGGCTACACCTTC.